This T cell receptor (beta chain) was identified in a study of fetal regulatory T cell absence and autoimmunity (dated by TCRdb to the late 2010s). For the study in its entirety: Exocrine pancreas autoimmunity was observed in the IPEX patients in the absence of clinical diabetes. Broad study findings and their caveats: The oligoclonal enrichment was taken as support for antigen-driven autoimmunity in the pancreas before birth in IPEX syndrome. Cord blood and pancreas had broadly similar TRB gene family usage, which resembled published neonatal and adult repertoires. Compared with cord blood, the pancreas TCR compartment showed significant oligoclonal enrichment, and some top clones were enriched more than 90-fold.

V gives up 5 bases and J gives up 11 bases, and the segment between their germline ends measures 13 bases. The CDR3 spans 13 residues, from the cysteine through the phenylalanine. Only CDR3 DNA remains: 39 bases, in frame from the first base. For CDR1 and CDR2, the germline V gene lists LGHNT and FRNRAP. On the immunoSEQ human TCRbeta survey platform, TCRbeta CDR3 regions were amplified and barcoded with a two-step multiplex PCR. Illumina instruments were used to sequence the libraries, and IgH from the same samples was sequenced in parallel. In the source study's methods: Raw reads were filtered against IMGT V, D, J definitions and were binned using a nearest-neighbor algorithm so that PCR and sequencing errors were removed. Clones were defined by identical nucleotide sequence; differential abundance between tissues used per-clone Fisher exact tests with pFDR threshold p<0.01. A minimum inclusion filter of 10 in either sample excluded clones with frequencies too low for statistical inference. The immunoSEQ Analyzer was used for pairwise clonal comparisons, and IMGT tools were used to assess gene family usage. Held by TCRdb, this immuneACCESS table contains in-frame sequences only and omits some clones. Under half of the omission traces to an unresolved V gene where checked; the cause of the rest is unknown. D and trimming were read from the DNA, whereas the V and J calls and clone size are those reported in that table. Counted in this sample were 95,000 to 100,000 clones; approximately 79% of them appeared once. Just under 2% of the sample belongs to the ten largest clones.

This clone was recorded a few times. The specificity of this receptor is unknown. One base away there is no much larger clone; base qualities are not given. Genomic DNA from frozen pancreas tissue was processed for repertoire sequencing. Genomic DNA, about 2-3.2 ug, was extracted from umbilical cord blood or frozen pancreas using the DNeasy Blood and Tissue Kit. Sequencing input: pancreas tissue. This clonotype was sampled from a male donor with IPEX syndrome. Rearrangement joined TRBV12-5 to TRBJ1-6; a tentative D match to TRBD1 spans 5 bases. The CDR3 protein sequence reads: CASGPPGNPPLHF. The nucleotides are TGTGCTAGTGGTCCCCCAGGGAACCCACCCCTCCACTTT.